A selection of T cell receptor beta chains follows, all from one sample in a study of Graves' ophthalmopathy and Graves' hyperthyroidism. A single record per CDR3 protein comes from TCRdb applying MiXCR to the multiplex PCR reads. The repertoire holds over 650,000 distinct CDR3 sequences, 35% to 45% seen once, with about 3.3% in the top ten. The source material was peripheral blood. These receptor sequences come from an adult man with Graves' ophthalmopathy. Each CDR3 is given with its conserved first and last residue. Each record gives: V gene, J gene, CDR3 protein.

v_call: TRBV2; j_call: TRBJ2-5; cdr3_aa: CASSEFGDLPETQYF
v_call: TRBV12-3/TRBV12-4; j_call: TRBJ1-1; cdr3_aa: CASSVSRTEAFF
v_call: TRBV13; j_call: TRBJ1-3; cdr3_aa: CASSLRAASGNTIYF
v_call: TRBV9; j_call: TRBJ1-6; cdr3_aa: CASSGGSSYNSPLHF
v_call: TRBV9; j_call: TRBJ2-6; cdr3_aa: CASSVAAGANVLTF
v_call: TRBV24-1; j_call: TRBJ2-5; cdr3_aa: CATDGGGPAETQYF
v_call: TRBV30; j_call: TRBJ1-3; cdr3_aa: CAWSVQGLSGNTIYF
v_call: TRBV19; j_call: TRBJ2-5; cdr3_aa: CASSLDAGASRETQYF
v_call: TRBV25-1; j_call: TRBJ2-2; cdr3_aa: CASSLQSAANTGELFF
v_call: TRBV10-3; j_call: TRBJ2-5; cdr3_aa: CAISGGTGGAETQYF
v_call: TRBV7-9; j_call: TRBJ2-7; cdr3_aa: CASSLPRVGRYEQYF
v_call: TRBV10-3; j_call: TRBJ1-3; cdr3_aa: CAISVALGGNTIYF
v_call: TRBV25-1; j_call: TRBJ1-6; cdr3_aa: CASSGRGHISPLHF
v_call: TRBV10-3; j_call: TRBJ1-1; cdr3_aa: CASSYSRGRTEAFF
v_call: TRBV25-1; j_call: TRBJ1-3; cdr3_aa: CAGQGGNTIYF
v_call: TRBV25-1; j_call: TRBJ2-7; cdr3_aa: CASSEGGAGGYQPQYF
v_call: TRBV7-9; j_call: TRBJ1-6; cdr3_aa: CASSHRDRDSPLHF
v_call: TRBV7-9; j_call: TRBJ2-2; cdr3_aa: CASSNRTSVHTGELFF
v_call: TRBV20-1; j_call: TRBJ1-4; cdr3_aa: CSASHPTGEKLFF
v_call: TRBV7-9; j_call: TRBJ1-2; cdr3_aa: CASSTKQVNYGYTF
v_call: TRBV20-1; j_call: TRBJ1-4; cdr3_aa: CSATGTTNEKLFF
v_call: TRBV29-1; j_call: TRBJ2-1; cdr3_aa: CSVTSGRNYNEQFF
v_call: TRBV7-9; j_call: TRBJ2-7; cdr3_aa: CAWGGQGASSYEQYF
v_call: TRBV19; j_call: TRBJ1-4; cdr3_aa: CASSIGGYNEKLFF
v_call: TRBV20-1; j_call: TRBJ1-2; cdr3_aa: CSARGFSGLGYTF
v_call: TRBV25-1; j_call: TRBJ1-6; cdr3_aa: CASSFEGFSPLHF
v_call: TRBV13; j_call: TRBJ2-6; cdr3_aa: CASSLDGTVYSGANVLTF
v_call: TRBV7-2; j_call: TRBJ2-2; cdr3_aa: CASSQVGGGGTGELFF
v_call: TRBV15; j_call: TRBJ2-3; cdr3_aa: CATSTDTGNTQYF
v_call: TRBV20-1; j_call: TRBJ1-6; cdr3_aa: CSARGGRGGVGNSPLHF
v_call: TRBV5-4; j_call: TRBJ1-6; cdr3_aa: CASTYRAGKSSYNSPLHF